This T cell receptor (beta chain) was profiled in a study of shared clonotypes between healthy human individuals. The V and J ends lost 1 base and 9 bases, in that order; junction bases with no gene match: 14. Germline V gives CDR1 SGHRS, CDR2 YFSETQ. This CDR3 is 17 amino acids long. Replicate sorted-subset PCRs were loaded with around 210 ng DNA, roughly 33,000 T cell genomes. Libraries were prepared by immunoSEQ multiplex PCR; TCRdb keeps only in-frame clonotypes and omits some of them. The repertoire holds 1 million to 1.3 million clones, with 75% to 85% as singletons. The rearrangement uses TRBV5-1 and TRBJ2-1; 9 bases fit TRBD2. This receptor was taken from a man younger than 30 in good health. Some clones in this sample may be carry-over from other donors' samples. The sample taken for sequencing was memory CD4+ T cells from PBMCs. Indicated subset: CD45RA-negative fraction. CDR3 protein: CASSLHTSQAGGGEQFF. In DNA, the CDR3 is TGCGCCAGCAGCTTGCACACATCACAAGCGGGAGGCGGTGAGCAGTTCTTC.